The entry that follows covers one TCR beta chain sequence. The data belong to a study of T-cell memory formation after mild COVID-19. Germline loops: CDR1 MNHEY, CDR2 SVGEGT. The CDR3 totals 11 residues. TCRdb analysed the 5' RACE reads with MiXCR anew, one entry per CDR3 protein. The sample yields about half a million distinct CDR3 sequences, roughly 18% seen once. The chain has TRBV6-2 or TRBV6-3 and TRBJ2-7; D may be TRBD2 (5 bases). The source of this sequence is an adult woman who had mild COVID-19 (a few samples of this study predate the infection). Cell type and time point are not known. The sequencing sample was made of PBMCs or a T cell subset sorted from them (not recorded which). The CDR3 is CAVGRTYEQYF. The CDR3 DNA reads TGTGCGGTGGGGAGAACCTACGAGCAGTACTTC.